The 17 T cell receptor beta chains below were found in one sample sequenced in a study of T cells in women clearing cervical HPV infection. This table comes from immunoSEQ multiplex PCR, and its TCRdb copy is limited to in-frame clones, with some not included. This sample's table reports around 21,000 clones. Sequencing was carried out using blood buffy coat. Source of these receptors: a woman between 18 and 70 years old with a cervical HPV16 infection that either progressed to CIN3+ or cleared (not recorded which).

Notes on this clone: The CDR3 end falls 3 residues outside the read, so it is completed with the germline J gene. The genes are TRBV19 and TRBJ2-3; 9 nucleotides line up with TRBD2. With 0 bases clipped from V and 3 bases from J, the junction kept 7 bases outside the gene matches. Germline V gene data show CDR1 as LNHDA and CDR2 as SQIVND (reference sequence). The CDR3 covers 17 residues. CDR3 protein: CASSIDRLAGITDTQYF. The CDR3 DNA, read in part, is TGTGCCAGTAGTATAGATCGCCTAGCGGGAATAACAGATACG. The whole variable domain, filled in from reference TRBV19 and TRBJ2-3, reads DGGITQSPKYLFRKEGQNVTLSCEQNLNHDAMYWYRQDPGQGLRLIYYSQIVNDFQKGDIAEGYSVSREKKESFPLTVTSAQKNPTAFYLCASSIDRLAGITDTQYFGPGTRLTVL.

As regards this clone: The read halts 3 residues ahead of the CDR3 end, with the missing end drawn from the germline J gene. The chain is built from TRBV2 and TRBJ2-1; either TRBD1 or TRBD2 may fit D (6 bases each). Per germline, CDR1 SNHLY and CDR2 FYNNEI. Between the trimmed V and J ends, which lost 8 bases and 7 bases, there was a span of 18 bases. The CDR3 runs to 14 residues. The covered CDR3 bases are TGTGCCAGCTCGCGGGACAATGGTTTGAATGAG. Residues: CASSRDNGLNE. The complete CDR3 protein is CASSRDNGLNEQFF.

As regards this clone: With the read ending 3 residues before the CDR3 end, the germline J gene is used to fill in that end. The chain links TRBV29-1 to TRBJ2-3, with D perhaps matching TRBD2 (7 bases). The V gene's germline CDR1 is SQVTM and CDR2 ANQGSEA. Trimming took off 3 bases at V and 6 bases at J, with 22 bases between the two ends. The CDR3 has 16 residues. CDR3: CSVEGGDTDVVDTQYF. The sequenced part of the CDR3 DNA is TGCAGCGTTGAGGGGGGGGACACTGACGTTGTGGATACG.

The CDR3 DNA, read in part, is TGTGCCAGCAGCTTCTATCGGACTAGCGGGAGTGGGAATGAC. Translated: CASSFYRTSGSGND. The full CDR3 protein is CASSFYRTSGSGNDYTF. The chain is built from TRBV7-8 and TRBJ1-2; D call uncertain. From the germline J gene comes the end of the CDR3, since the read stops 3 residues before it. Germline CDR1 is SGHVS and CDR2 is FQNEAQ. This CDR3 region has 17 residues.

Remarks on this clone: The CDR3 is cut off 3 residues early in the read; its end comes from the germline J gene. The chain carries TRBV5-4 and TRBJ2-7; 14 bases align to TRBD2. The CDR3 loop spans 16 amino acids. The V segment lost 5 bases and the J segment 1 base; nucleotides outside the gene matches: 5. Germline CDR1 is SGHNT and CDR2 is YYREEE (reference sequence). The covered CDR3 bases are TGTGCCAGCAGGCGCGGACTAGCGGGAGGTTCCTACGAG. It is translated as CASRRGLAGGSYE. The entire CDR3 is CASRRGLAGGSYEQYF.

CDR3 bases read: TGTGCCAGCAGCCATCTGACAGGGTCCCAAGAGACC. It encodes CASSHLTGSQET. The entire CDR3 protein is CASSHLTGSQETQYF. V usage is TRBV7-9 and J usage is TRBJ2-5; 7 positions agree with TRBD1. The read finishes 3 residues shy of the CDR3 end, and the germline J gene is used to complete it. J was trimmed by 1 base and V by 5 bases; bases with no gene match: 7. Germline CDR1 and CDR2: SEHNR and FQNEAQ (reference sequence). This CDR3 comprises 15 residues. Full variable domain (rest looked up from reference TRBV7-9 and TRBJ2-5): DTGVSQNPRHKITKRGQNVTFRCDPISEHNRLYWYRQTLGQGPEFLTYFQNEAQLEKSRLLSDRFSAERPKGSFSTLEIQRTEQGDSAMYLCASSHLTGSQETQYFGPGTRLLVL.

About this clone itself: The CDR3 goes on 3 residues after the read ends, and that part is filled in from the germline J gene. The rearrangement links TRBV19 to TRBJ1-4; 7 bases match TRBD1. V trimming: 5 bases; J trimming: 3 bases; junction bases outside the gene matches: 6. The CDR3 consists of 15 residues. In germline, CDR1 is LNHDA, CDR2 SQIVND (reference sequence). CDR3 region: CASSPQTGPNEKLFF. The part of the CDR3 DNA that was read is TGTGCCAGTAGTCCGCAGACAGGGCCTAATGAAAAA.

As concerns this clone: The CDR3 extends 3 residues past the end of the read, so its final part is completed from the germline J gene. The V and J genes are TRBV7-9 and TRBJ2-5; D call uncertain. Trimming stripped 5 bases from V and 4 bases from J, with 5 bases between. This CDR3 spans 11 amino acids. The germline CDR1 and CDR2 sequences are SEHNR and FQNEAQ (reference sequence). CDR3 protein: CASSPVETQYF. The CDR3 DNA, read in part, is TGTGCCAGCAGCCCCGTAGAGACC.

This CDR3 reads CASSFRRAAPNYGYTF. CDR3 DNA (partial): TGTGCCAGCAGTTTTCGGAGGGCCGCTCCTAACTATGGC. This chain links TRBV6-2 or TRBV6-3 with TRBJ1-2; D unclear. The CDR3 end is not reached by the read, which stops 3 residues before it; the germline J gene fills it in. V was shortened by 4 bases and J by 0 bases, with 15 bases between the two germline ends. From germline, CDR1 is MNHEY and CDR2 SVGEGT. The CDR3 is made up of 16 amino acids.

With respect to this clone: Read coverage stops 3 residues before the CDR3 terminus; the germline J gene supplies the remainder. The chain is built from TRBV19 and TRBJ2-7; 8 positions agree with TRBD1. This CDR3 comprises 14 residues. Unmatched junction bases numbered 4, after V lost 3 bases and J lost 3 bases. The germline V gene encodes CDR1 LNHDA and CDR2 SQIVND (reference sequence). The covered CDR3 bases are TGTGCCAGTAGTATCGAAGGACAGGGCTACGAG. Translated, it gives CASSIEGQGYE. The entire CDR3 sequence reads CASSIEGQGYEQYF.

CDR3: CASSPSLALLGEQFF. CDR3 DNA, as far as it was read: TGTGCCAGCTCACCGTCACTAGCGCTATTAGGTGAG. The V gene is TRBV18, the J gene TRBJ2-1; 7 positions agree with TRBD2. The read gets to within 3 residues of the CDR3 end, and the germline J gene fills in the rest. CDR1 and CDR2 from the germline V gene are KGHSH and LQKENI. V lost 3 bases, J lost 9 bases, and 11 bases stayed unmatched. The CDR3 is made up of 15 amino acids.

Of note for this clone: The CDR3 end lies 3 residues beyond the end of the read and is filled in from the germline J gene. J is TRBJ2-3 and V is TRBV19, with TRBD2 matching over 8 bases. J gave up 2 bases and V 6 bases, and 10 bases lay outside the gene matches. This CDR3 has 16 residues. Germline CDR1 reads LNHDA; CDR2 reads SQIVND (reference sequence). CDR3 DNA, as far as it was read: TGTGCCAGTAGAGATGCCACTAGCGGACTCACAGATACG. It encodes CASRDATSGLTDT. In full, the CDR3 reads CASRDATSGLTDTQYF.

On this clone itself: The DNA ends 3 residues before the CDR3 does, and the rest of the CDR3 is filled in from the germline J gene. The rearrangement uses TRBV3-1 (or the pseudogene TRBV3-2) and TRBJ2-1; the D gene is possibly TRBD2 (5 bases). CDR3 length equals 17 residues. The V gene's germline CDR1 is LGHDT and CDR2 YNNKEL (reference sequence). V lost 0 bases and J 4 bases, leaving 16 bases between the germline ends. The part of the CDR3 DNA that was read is TGTGCCAGCAGCCAAGACGATGGACTCTTCTTTTACAATGAG. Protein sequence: CASSQDDGLFFYNE. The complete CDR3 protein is CASSQDDGLFFYNEQFF.

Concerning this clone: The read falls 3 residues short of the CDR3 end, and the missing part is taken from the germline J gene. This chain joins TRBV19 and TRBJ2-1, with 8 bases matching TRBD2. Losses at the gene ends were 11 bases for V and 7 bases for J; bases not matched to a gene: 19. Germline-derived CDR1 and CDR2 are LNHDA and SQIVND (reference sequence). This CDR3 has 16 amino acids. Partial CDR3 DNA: TGTGCCTGCAACCTGGGAGGAGCGGGAGTTCGGAATGAG. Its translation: CACNLGGAGVRNE. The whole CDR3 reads CACNLGGAGVRNEQFF.

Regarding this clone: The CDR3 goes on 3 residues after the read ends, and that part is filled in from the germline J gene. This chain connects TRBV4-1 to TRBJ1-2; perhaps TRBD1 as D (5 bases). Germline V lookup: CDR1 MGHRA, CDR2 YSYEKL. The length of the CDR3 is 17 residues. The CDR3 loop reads CASSQDFRGAQGEGYTF. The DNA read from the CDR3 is TGCGCCAGCAGCCAAGATTTTAGAGGGGCCCAGGGTGAAGGC.

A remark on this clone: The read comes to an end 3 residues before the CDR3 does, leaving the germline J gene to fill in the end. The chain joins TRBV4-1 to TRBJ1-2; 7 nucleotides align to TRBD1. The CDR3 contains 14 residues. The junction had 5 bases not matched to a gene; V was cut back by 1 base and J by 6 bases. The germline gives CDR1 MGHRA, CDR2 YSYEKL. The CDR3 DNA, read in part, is TGCGCCAGCAGCCAAGGAGGGGGCTGGGATGGC. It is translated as CASSQGGGWDG. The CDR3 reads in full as CASSQGGGWDGYTF.

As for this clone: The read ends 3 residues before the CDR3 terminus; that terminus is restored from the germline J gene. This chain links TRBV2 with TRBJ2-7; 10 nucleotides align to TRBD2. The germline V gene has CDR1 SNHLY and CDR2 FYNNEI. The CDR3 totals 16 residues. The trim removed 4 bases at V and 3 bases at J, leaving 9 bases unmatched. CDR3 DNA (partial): TGTGCCAGCAGTGCGGCTAGCGGGGGCCTAGGCTACGAG. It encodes CASSAASGGLGYE. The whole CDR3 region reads CASSAASGGLGYEQYF.